Sequencing of this T cell receptor beta chain was carried out in a study of blood T cell repertoires in COVID-19. The table came from immunoSEQ multiplex PCR; TCRdb's copy has only in-frame clones and leaves some out. Of 250,000 to 300,000 clones listed, about 86% are singletons. Germline V lookup: CDR1 SNHLY, CDR2 FYNNEI. The junction had 4 bases not matched to a gene; V was cut back by 6 bases and J by 0 bases. The CDR3 totals 15 residues. V usage is TRBV2 and J usage is TRBJ2-2, with TRBD1 identical over 7 bases. Sequences were obtained from PBMCs or T cells enriched from blood (not recorded which). This receptor was identified in a man in his thirties or forties with acute COVID-19. The CDR3 region is CASRGQATNTGELFF. The CDR3 nucleotides read TGTGCCAGCAGAGGACAGGCCACGAACACCGGGGAGCTGTTTTTT.